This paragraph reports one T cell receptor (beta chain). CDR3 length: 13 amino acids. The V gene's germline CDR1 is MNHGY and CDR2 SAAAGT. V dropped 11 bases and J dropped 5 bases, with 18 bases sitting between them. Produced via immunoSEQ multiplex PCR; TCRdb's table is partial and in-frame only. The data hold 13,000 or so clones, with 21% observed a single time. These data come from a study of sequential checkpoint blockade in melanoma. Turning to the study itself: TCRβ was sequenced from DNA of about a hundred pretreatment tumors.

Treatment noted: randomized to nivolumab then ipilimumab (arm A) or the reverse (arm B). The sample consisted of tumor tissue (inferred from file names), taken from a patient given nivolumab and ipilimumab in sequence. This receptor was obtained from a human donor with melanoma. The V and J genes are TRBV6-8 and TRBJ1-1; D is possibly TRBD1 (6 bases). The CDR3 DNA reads TGTGCCGGAGGGCGGGGGCCTGTGACTGAAGCTTTCTTT. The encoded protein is CAGGRGPVTEAFF.